This entry is about one T cell receptor (beta chain). Per the germline V gene, CDR1 is DFQATT and CDR2 is SNEGSKA (reference sequence). This CDR3 has 12 residues. The V and J ends lost 5 bases and 3 bases respectively, with 9 bases between them. This record comes from a study of identical twins. Template switching added a universal primer site; cDNA carried unique molecular identifiers. Each CDR3 protein is one row after TCRdb ran MiXCR on the 5' RACE reads. The data show around 550,000 distinct CDR3 sequences, with over 12% seen just once and roughly 0.4% held by the top ten. The same sample was also used in a study of yellow fever vaccine responses in identical twins.

Material: CD4+ T cells sorted from blood. The clonotype comes from a woman aged 18-29 years in good health. The chain carries TRBV20-1 and TRBJ2-3, with D maybe TRBD2 (6 bases). CDR3 amino acids: CSAPGRTDTQYF. In nucleotides, the CDR3 is TGCAGTGCTCCCGGGAGAACAGATACGCAGTATTTT.